This T cell receptor (beta chain) was identified in a study of T cell responses to AZD1222 COVID-19 vaccine. CDR1 is SEHNR and CDR2 is FQNEAQ in the germline V gene (reference sequence). V was pared by 7 bases and J by 3 bases, with 18 bases between. The length of the CDR3 is 16 residues. This table comes from immunoSEQ multiplex PCR, and its TCRdb copy is limited to in-frame clones, with some not included. The sample lists about 140,000 clones; 80% to 95% were seen once. Study observations and caveats: Donors in the cohort were predominantly white British and more often female, and clonal diversity was possibly underestimated.

Remarks on this clone: Its antigen is not identified.

Sequenced here: peripheral blood, sampled 28 days after the second AZD1222 dose. V gene TRBV7-9 combines with J gene TRBJ2-2; D possibly corresponds to TRBD1 (6 bases). The sequence came from an adult who received the AZD1222 COVID-19 vaccine. CDR3 nucleotides: TGTGCCAGCACCATGAACAGGGTAGTTGACACCGGGGAGCTGTTTTTT. This sequence encodes CASTMNRVVDTGELFF.